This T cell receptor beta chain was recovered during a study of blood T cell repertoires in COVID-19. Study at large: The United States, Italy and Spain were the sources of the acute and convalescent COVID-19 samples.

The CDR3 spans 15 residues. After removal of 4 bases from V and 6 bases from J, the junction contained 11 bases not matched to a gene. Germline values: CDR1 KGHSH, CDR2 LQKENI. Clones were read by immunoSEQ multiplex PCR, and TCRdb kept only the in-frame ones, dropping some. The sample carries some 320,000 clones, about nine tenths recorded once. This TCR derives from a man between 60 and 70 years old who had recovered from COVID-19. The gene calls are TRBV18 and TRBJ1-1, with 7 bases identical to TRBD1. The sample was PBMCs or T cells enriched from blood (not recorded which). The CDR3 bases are TGTGCCAGCTCACTAACAGGGGATAGGATTCCTGAAGCTTTCTTT. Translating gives CASSLTGDRIPEAFF. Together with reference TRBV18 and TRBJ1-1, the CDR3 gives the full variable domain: NAGVMQNPRHLVRRRGQEARLRCSPMKGHSHVYWYRQLPEEGLKFMVYLQKENIIDESGMPKERFSAEFPKEGPSILRIQQVVRGDSAAYFCASSLTGDRIPEAFFGQGTRLTVV.